This TCR beta chain stems from a study of cytomegalovirus exposure and HLA in healthy donors. Notes on the study in general: Through in vitro validation, three CMV-associated chains were shown to be specific for CMV antigens. Despite most TCR sequences being rare, some public TCRs occurred in many donors. High specificity and sensitivity for cytomegalovirus status were reported for the classifier. Some TCR beta chains (roughly 160 of them) were listed as cytomegalovirus-associated.

As regards this clone: Its specificity is not known.

Germline V lookup: CDR1 SGHRS, CDR2 YFSETQ. Trimming shortened V by 4 bases and J by 4 bases, and 12 bases separated the two germline ends. The CDR3 spans 14 residues. Method: immunoSEQ multiplex PCR; TCRdb's copy keeps in-frame clones and lacks some. This sample yields over 60,000 clones, of which around 95% are seen a single time; about 2.4% belongs to the top ten. The chain employs TRBV5-1 and TRBJ1-3, with D hard to call. Specimen: PBMCs. The origin of this receptor is a man between 18 and 29 years old in good health and CMV-seronegative. This CDR3 is CASSLTGLGNTIYF. CDR3 coding DNA: TGCGCCAGCAGCCTGACGGGGTTGGGAAACACCATATATTTT.